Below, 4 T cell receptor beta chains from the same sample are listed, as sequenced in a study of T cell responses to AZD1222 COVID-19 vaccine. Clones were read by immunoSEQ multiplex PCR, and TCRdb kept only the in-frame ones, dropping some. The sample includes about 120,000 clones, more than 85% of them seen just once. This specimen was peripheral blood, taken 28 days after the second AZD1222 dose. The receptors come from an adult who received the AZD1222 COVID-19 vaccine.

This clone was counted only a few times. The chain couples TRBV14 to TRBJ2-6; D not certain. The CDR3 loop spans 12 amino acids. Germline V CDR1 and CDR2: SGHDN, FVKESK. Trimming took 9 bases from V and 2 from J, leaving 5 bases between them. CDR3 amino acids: CASGAGANVLTF. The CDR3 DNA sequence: TGTGCCAGTGGAGCTGGGGCCAACGTCCTGACTTTC.

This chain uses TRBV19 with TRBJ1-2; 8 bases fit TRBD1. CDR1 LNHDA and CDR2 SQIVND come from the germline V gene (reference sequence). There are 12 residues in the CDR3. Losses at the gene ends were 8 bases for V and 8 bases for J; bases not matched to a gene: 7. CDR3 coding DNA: TGTGCCAGTGAAACAGGGGGAGACGGCTACACCTTC. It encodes CASETGGDGYTF. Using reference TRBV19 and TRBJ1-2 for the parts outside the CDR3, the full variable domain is DGGITQSPKYLFRKEGQNVTLSCEQNLNHDAMYWYRQDPGQGLRLIYYSQIVNDFQKGDIAEGYSVSREKKESFPLTVTSAQKNPTAFYLCASETGGDGYTFGSGTRLTVV.

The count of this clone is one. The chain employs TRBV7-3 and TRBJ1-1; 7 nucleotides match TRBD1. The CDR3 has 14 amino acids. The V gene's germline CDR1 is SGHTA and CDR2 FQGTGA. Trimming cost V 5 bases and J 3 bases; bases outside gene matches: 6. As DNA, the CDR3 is TGTGCCAGCAGCCAACAGGGGTTGGACACTGAAGCTTTCTTT. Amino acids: CASSQQGLDTEAFF.

The chain's CDR3 is CASGQGIPDTQYF. CDR3 DNA: TGCGCCAGCGGACAGGGGATCCCAGATACGCAGTATTTT. The chain uses TRBV10-1 and TRBJ2-3, with 9 bases fitting TRBD1. Looked up from germline, CDR1 is WNHNN and CDR2 is SYGVQD (reference sequence). This CDR3 has 13 residues. The junction had 4 bases not matched to a gene; V was cut back by 8 bases and J by 4 bases.